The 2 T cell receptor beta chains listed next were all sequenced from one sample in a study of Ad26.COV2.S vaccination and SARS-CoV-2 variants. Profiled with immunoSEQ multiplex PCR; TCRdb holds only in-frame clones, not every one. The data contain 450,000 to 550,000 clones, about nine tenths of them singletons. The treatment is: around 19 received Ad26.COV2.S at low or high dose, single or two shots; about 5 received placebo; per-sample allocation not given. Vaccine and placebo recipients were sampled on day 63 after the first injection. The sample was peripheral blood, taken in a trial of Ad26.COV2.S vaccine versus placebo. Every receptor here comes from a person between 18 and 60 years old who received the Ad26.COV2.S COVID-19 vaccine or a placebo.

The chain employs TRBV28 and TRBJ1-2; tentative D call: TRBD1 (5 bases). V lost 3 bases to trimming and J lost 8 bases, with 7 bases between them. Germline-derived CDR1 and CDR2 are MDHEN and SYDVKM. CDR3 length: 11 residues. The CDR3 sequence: CASSFRDGYTF. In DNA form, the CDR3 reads TGTGCCAGCAGTTTTCGGGACGGCTACACCTTC.

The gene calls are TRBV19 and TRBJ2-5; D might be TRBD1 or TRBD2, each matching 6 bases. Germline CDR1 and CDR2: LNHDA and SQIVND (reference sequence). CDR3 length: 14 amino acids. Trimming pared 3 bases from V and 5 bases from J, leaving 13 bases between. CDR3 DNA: TGTGCCAGTAGTATGAACAGGGCGGGGGAGACCCAGTACTTC. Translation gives CASSMNRAGETQYF.